A selection of T cell receptor beta chains follows, all from one sample in a study of brain metastases from non-small cell lung cancer. Only in-frame clones appear in the TCRdb table, and some are missing; sequencing was by immunoSEQ multiplex PCR. This sample has just over 2,000 clones, with roughly 85% found just once. The material sequenced was tumor-adjacent normal tissue. Source of these receptors: a donor at least 40 years old with non-small cell lung cancer. Each CDR3 is given with its conserved first and last residue. Fields, in order: V gene, clone size, CDR3 protein. The listing skips clone size in some rows; elsewhere it reads once, few, many or a size class.

V: TRBV2
size: NA
CDR3: CASSGPGERPMVQETQYF

V: TRBV6-5
size: NA
CDR3: CASSGTAGAVDTQYF

V: TRBV27
size: few
CDR3: CASSHYNEQFF

V: TRBV7-2
size: NA
CDR3: CASSLALDSYEQYF

V: TRBV12-3/TRBV12-4
size: NA
CDR3: CASRQGSDQPQHF

V: TRBV24-1
size: NA
CDR3: CATSAGVAGDNEQFF

V: TRBV6-2/TRBV6-3
size: once
CDR3: CASSPDRVGNQPQHF

V: TRBV27
size: NA
CDR3: CASSLHRNNQPQHF

V: TRBV6-1
size: NA
CDR3: CASSERSLSNSPLHF

V: TRBV5-1
size: NA
CDR3: CASSLRITDTQYF

V: TRBV18
size: NA
CDR3: CASSLTGGQPQHF

V: TRBV14
size: NA
CDR3: CASSQTVGMNTEAFF

V: TRBV28
size: NA
CDR3: CASSRGDTDTQYF

V: TRBV7-9
size: NA
CDR3: CASSATGWEAFF

V: TRBV29-1
size: NA
CDR3: CSVPNQASYGYTF

V: TRBV3-1/TRBV3-2
size: NA
CDR3: CASSQDLGGSPYEQYF

V: TRBV28
size: NA
CDR3: CASSWGQGNGYTF

V: TRBV6-5
size: once
CDR3: CASREDRVLSSPQHF

V: TRBV2
size: NA
CDR3: CASRTQGNGGYTF

V: TRBV6-2/TRBV6-3
size: NA
CDR3: CASSWNGLAGDTQYF

V: TRBV24-1
size: once
CDR3: CATSARGQGGTDTQYF

V: TRBV10-3
size: once
CDR3: CAISESDSSYEQYF

V: TRBV7-3
size: NA
CDR3: CASSLGGVNTEAFF